This T cell receptor (beta chain) was found in a study of tumour-infiltrating T cells in Burkitt lymphoma. About the research overall: Productive clonality predicted overall and progression-free survival.

V shed 6 bases and J shed 1 base, with 9 bases lying between them. CDR1 is LNHDA and CDR2 is SQIVND in the germline V gene (reference sequence). This CDR3 region has 14 residues. This clone has a handful of counts. TCRdb's table, derived via immunoSEQ multiplex PCR, lists solely in-frame clones and lacks some. The data hold roughly 7,100 clones, with about 15% observed a single time. J is TRBJ2-2 and V is TRBV19, with D tentatively TRBD1 (6 bases). Material: tumor tissue. This TCR came from a human donor with diffuse large B-cell lymphoma. As DNA, the CDR3 is TGTGCCAGTAGCCCGGGACAGAACACCGGGGAGCTGTTTTTT. It translates to CASSPGQNTGELFF.